A single sample is the source of the 15 T cell receptor beta chains below, sequenced in a study of blood T cell repertoires in COVID-19. Libraries were prepared by immunoSEQ multiplex PCR; TCRdb keeps only in-frame clonotypes and omits some of them. The top ten hold 4.3% of the sample, which has a few hundred thousand clones, 80% seen once. Input material: PBMCs or T cells enriched from blood (not recorded which). The receptors come from a man aged 25 to 40 with acute COVID-19.

J is TRBJ2-2 and V is TRBV5-5; D unresolved. The V and J ends lost 0 bases and 0 bases respectively, with 12 bases between them. The CDR3 runs 17 residues. CDR1 and CDR2 (germline): SGHKS, YYEKEE (reference sequence). CDR3 residues: CASSLGPIMSNTGELFF. The CDR3 DNA sequence: TGTGCCAGCAGCTTGGGGCCGATCATGTCGAACACCGGGGAGCTGTTTTTT.

The rearrangement joins TRBV28 to TRBJ1-4, with TRBD1 matching 10 bases. CDR3 size: 17 residues. The V gene end was trimmed by 5 bases and the J gene end by 1 base; junction bases not matched to a gene: 7. CDR1 MDHEN and CDR2 SYDVKM come from the germline V gene. The CDR3 DNA sequence: TGTGCCAGCAGTGGCGGCGGACAGGGGGTAACTAATGAAAAACTGTTTTTT. It codes for CASSGGGQGVTNEKLFF.

This clone has ten or more counts. V and J are TRBV10-1 and TRBJ2-3; D might be TRBD1 (5 bases). V shed 3 bases and J shed 3 bases, with 10 bases lying between them. The CDR3 consists of 14 residues. Germline V gene sequence: CDR1 WNHNN, CDR2 SYGVQD (reference sequence). CDR3 residues: CASSDTGSTDTQYF. Here the CDR3 DNA reads TGCGCCAGCAGTGATACAGGTTCGACAGATACGCAGTATTTT.

This clone appeared once. Here the CDR3 DNA reads TGTGCCAGCAGCCCACCGGGACAGGGATCCTACGAGCAGTACTTC. Its translation: CASSPPGQGSYEQYF. The chain recombines TRBV6-5 with TRBJ2-7; 9 nucleotides match TRBD1. The CDR3 is 15 amino acids. The junction had 7 bases not matched to a gene; V was cut back by 6 bases and J by 1 base. Germline-derived CDR1 and CDR2 are MNHEY and SVGAGI.

The rearrangement links TRBV5-1 to TRBJ2-1; TRBD2 matches 8 bases. This CDR3 is 15 amino acids long. Germline values: CDR1 SGHRS, CDR2 YFSETQ. With 3 bases clipped from V and 7 bases from J, the junction kept 9 bases outside the gene matches. For the CDR3, the DNA is TGCGCCAGCAGCTCTCCCTTAGAGCGGGGGAATGAGCAGTTCTTC. Its translation is CASSSPLERGNEQFF.

The V call is TRBV6-6, the J call TRBJ2-3; 7 nucleotides align to TRBD2. This CDR3 is built from 16 residues. The trim removed 2 bases at V and 2 bases at J, leaving 7 bases unmatched. The germline V gene encodes CDR1 MNHNY and CDR2 SVGAGI (reference sequence). In nucleotides, the CDR3 is TGTGCCAGCAGTTACCCGCTAGCGGCCCCCACAGATACGCAGTATTTT. Its translation is CASSYPLAAPTDTQYF.

V and J are TRBV12-5 and TRBJ2-1; possibly TRBD2 for D (5 bases). The CDR3 spans 12 residues. V lost 5 bases and J lost 7, with 9 bases in between. Germline values: CDR1 LGHNT, CDR2 FRNRAP. The CDR3 loop reads CASGEGGNEQFF. CDR3 bases: TGTGCTAGTGGTGAGGGTGGGAATGAGCAGTTCTTC.

CDR3 DNA: TGTGCCTGGAGTTCGGGGTCAGAGGCCGAAAAACTGTTTTTT. Translating gives CAWSSGSEAEKLFF. The chain links TRBV30 to TRBJ1-4; D is uncertain. Germline loops: CDR1 GTSNPN, CDR2 SVGIG (reference sequence). This CDR3 has 14 amino acids. Trimming took 2 bases from V and 8 from J, leaving 15 bases between them.

This clone was counted ten times or more. The chain combines TRBV29-1 with TRBJ2-1; 8 bases map to TRBD2. The V gene's germline CDR1 is SQVTM and CDR2 ANQGSEA. Losses at the gene ends were 4 bases for V and 7 bases for J; bases not matched to a gene: 6. The length of the CDR3 is 13 residues. The CDR3 nucleotides are TGCAGCGTTGCTGGCGGGGGGAGAAATGAGCAGTTCTTC. Amino acid sequence: CSVAGGGRNEQFF.

V usage is TRBV13 and J usage is TRBJ2-1; 12 positions match TRBD2. This CDR3 contains 15 residues. Germline V gene sequence: CDR1 PRHDT, CDR2 FYEKMQ (reference sequence). Unmatched junction bases numbered 5, after V lost 7 bases and J lost 4 bases. CDR3 nucleotide sequence: TGTGCCAGCACCCGGACTAGCGGGACTTACAATGAGCAGTTCTTC. Translated: CASTRTSGTYNEQFF.

The chain recombines TRBV11-2 with TRBJ2-7, with 8 bases matching TRBD2. This CDR3 is built from 15 residues. V was clipped by 1 base and J by 0 bases; unmatched bases: 2. The germline V gene has CDR1 SGHAT and CDR2 FQNNGV. CDR3 DNA sequence: TGTGCCAGCAGCTTAGGCGGGGGGCTCTCCTACGAGCAGTACTTC. Translated, it gives CASSLGGGLSYEQYF.

The rearrangement links TRBV30 to TRBJ1-2; D is perhaps TRBD1 (5 bases). This CDR3 comprises 11 residues. V dropped 2 bases and J dropped 8 bases, with 9 bases sitting between them. Per the germline V gene, CDR1 is GTSNPN and CDR2 is SVGIG (reference sequence). In DNA form, the CDR3 reads TGTGCCTGGAGTCCAGGGTTAGGCTACACCTTC. Translation: CAWSPGLGYTF.

The rearrangement links TRBV6-4 to TRBJ2-5; 9 nucleotides match TRBD2. The CDR3 totals 17 residues. CDR1 MRHNA and CDR2 SNTAGT come from the germline V gene. Unmatched junction bases numbered 18, after V lost 10 bases and J lost 3 bases. CDR3 protein: CATLESVFAGGEETQYF. In DNA form, the CDR3 reads TGTGCCACTCTTGAGTCGGTTTTCGCGGGGGGGGAAGAGACCCAGTACTTC.

This clone was counted between two and nine times. The V gene is TRBV19, the J gene TRBJ1-6; the D is unclear. Germline V CDR1 and CDR2: LNHDA, SQIVND (reference sequence). Trimming removed 3 bases at V and 9 bases at J, with 15 bases between. The CDR3 is 15 residues long. The CDR3: CASSIEFPNSSPLHF. CDR3 DNA sequence: TGTGCCAGTAGTATCGAATTCCCTAATAGTTCACCCCTCCACTTT.

In this sample, this clone turned up many times. The genes are TRBV2 and TRBJ1-3; D unclear. CDR3 length equals 13 residues. Germline V lookup: CDR1 SNHLY, CDR2 FYNNEI. The V and J ends lost 7 bases and 0 bases respectively, with 7 bases between them. The CDR3 reads CASTVTSGNTIYF. The DNA of the CDR3 is TGTGCCAGCACAGTTACCTCTGGAAACACCATATATTTT. Complete variable domain (other parts from reference TRBV2 and TRBJ1-3): EPEVTQTPSHQVTQMGQEVILRCVPISNHLYFYWYRQILGQKVEFLVSFYNNEISEKSEIFDDQFSVERPDGSNFTLKIRSTKLEDSAMYFCASTVTSGNTIYFGEGSWLTVV.